This T cell receptor beta chain was captured in a study of blood T cell repertoires in COVID-19 (dated by TCRdb to 2018 to 2020). With regard to the full study: Samples from collaborators originated in the United States, Italy and Spain and spanned both the acute and convalescent phases of COVID-19. The prospective study material was composed of cDNA or gDNA derived from T cells, B-cell-depleted T cells, or PBMCs. The dataset comprised deeply sampled blood TCRbeta repertoires from subjects exposed to, actively infected with, or recovered from COVID-19. The repertoires were released in a freely available public database meant as a resource for research on the immune response to SARS-CoV-2. Samples were obtained from the ongoing ImmuneRACE study (first 160 participants) and from 1,200 or so subjects provided by 6 global collaborators. A de-identified subject ID, COVID-19 status, age in years and sex were almost always included in the sample metadata. Where HLA class I and class II types were available, the types were taken from metadata supplied by the sample provider, not from assay-based typing. General study outcomes and caveats: The quantity of clinical and demographic metadata differed by source and by participant and was supplied without curation.

After removal of 0 bases from V and 5 bases from J, the junction retains 8 bases not matched to a gene. The germline V gene sets CDR1 to SGHRS and CDR2 to YFSETQ. From the cysteine through the phenylalanine, the CDR3 covers 16 amino acids. This entry keeps only the CDR3 DNA: 48 bases, framed from base 1. The collaborating institutions used their own protocols to collect whole blood in K2EDTA tubes. For TCRbeta analysis, collaborators shipped samples as frozen whole blood, isolated PBMCs, or DNA extracted from either of those sample types. The immunoSEQ Assay, a bias-controlled multiplex PCR, was used to amplify TCRbeta CDR3 regions from genomic DNA. On the study's bioinformatics: The number of nucleated cells in each sample was estimated by amplification of reference gene primers within the assay. Sequence reads were collapsed and filtered to measure the absolute abundance of every unique TCRbeta CDR3 rearrangement. For each sample, productive Simpson clonality was calculated as the square root of Simpson's diversity index over productive rearrangements. The clones in this table, taken by TCRdb from immuneACCESS, are in-frame only. Not every clone is retained; where verified, under half of the shortfall comes from an unresolved V gene, and the cause of the rest is unknown. D and trimming were read from the DNA, whereas the V and J calls and clone size are those reported in that table. In all, the sample holds fewer than 250,000 clones, and about 83% of those were seen once. 4% of the sample is held by the ten biggest clonotypes.

On this clone itself: Its antigen is currently not known. No base-level quality is on record; no much larger clone is a single base apart.

Sequencing used peripheral blood. This receptor was obtained from a man aged 50-59 years with acute or convalescent COVID-19. The chain is made from TRBV5-1 and TRBJ2-5; 9 middle bases align to TRBD1. The nucleotide sequence reads TGCGCCAGCAGCTTGGGACCACAGGGGGCTGTGGAGACCCAGTACTTC. It translates to CASSLGPQGAVETQYF.